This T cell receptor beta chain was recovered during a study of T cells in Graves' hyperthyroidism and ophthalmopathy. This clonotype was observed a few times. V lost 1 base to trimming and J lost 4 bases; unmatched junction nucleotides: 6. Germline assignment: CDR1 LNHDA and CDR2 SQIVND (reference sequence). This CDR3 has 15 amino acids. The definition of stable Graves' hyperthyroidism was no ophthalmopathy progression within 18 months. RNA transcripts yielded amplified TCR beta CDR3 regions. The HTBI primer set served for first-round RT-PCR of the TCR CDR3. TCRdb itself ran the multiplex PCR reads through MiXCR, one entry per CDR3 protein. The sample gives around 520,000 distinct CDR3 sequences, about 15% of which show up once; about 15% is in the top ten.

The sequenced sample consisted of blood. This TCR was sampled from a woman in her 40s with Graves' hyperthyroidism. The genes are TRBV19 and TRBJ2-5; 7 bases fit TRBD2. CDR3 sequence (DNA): TGTGCCAGTAGTATAGCCGGGGGAGGGCTAGAGACCCAGTACTTC. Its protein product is CASSIAGGGLETQYF. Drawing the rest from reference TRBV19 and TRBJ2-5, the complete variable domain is DGGITQSPKYLFRKEGQNVTLSCEQNLNHDAMYWYRQDPGQGLRLIYYSQIVNDFQKGDIAEGYSVSREKKESFPLTVTSAQKNPTAFYLCASSIAGGGLETQYFGPGTRLLVL.